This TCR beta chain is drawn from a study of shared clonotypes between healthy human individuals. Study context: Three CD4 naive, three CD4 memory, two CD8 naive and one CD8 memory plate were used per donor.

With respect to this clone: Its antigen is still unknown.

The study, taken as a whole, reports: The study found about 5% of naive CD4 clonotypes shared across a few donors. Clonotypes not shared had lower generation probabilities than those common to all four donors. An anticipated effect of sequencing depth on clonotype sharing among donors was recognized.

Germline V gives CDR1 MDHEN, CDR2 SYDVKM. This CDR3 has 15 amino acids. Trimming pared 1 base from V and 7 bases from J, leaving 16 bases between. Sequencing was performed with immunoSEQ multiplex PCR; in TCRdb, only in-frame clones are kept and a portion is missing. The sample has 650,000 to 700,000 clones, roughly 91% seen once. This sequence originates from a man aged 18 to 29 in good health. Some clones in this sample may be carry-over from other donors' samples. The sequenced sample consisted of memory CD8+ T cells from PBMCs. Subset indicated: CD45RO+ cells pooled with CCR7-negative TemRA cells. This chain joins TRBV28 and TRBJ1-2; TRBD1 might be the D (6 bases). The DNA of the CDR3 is TGTGCCAGCAGTTTATTTGCAGGGGTCCATGGTGGCTACACCTTC. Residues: CASSLFAGVHGGYTF.